This T cell receptor (beta chain) was profiled in a study of blood T cell repertoires in COVID-19. Whole-study context: Specimens from acute and convalescent COVID-19 originated in the United States, Italy and Spain.

This table comes from immunoSEQ multiplex PCR, and its TCRdb copy is limited to in-frame clones, with some not included. The repertoire consists of roughly 300,000 clones, with approximately 92% occurring once and the leading ten covering 1.1%. Resolution of symptoms, clearance, or two negative PCRs was present in recovered Cohort 3 donors. This CDR3 comprises 12 residues. Trimming shortened V by 6 bases and J by 2 bases, and 8 bases separated the two germline ends. Germline assignment: CDR1 SNHLY and CDR2 FYNNEI. The sample comprised PBMCs or T cells enriched from blood (not recorded which). This clonotype was obtained from a woman in her twenties or thirties who had recovered from COVID-19. V is TRBV2 and J is TRBJ2-7; D is unclear. The CDR3 DNA sequence: TGTGCCAGCAGCCCCCTAACCTACGAGCAGTACTTC. It is translated as CASSPLTYEQYF.